This T cell receptor (beta chain) was captured by sequencing in a study of T cell responses to AZD1222 COVID-19 vaccine. The study, taken as a whole, reports: Two AZD1222 doses significantly raised spike-specific TCR breadth and depth over controls. The donor group comprised mostly white British people and more females; the analysis possibly underestimated clonal diversity.

Measured with immunoSEQ multiplex PCR; TCRdb has only the in-frame clones, and not every one. The sample lists 140,000 to 150,000 clones; 91% were seen once. CDR3 length: 16 amino acids. CDR1 is MNHNY, CDR2 SVGAGI, per germline (reference sequence). The V end was cut by 6 bases, the J end by 0 bases, with 15 bases between. As concerns this clone: Its specificity is unknown.

The V call is TRBV6-6, the J call TRBJ1-5, with a tentative D call TRBD1 (5 bases). This specimen was peripheral blood, taken on day 0 of AZD1222 vaccination. This TCR was sampled from an adult in good health. This CDR3 is CASRPMTAYSNQPQHF. The CDR3 DNA sequence: TGTGCCAGCAGGCCCATGACAGCTTATAGCAATCAGCCCCAGCATTTT.